This is a list of T cell receptor beta chains from one sample in a study of human CD8 memory T cell subsets. TCRdb reanalyzed the 5' RACE reads, giving one entry per CDR3 protein sequence and no DNA. This sample's table has about 18,000 distinct CDR3 sequences. The sequencing input was CD8+ T cells from PBMCs. These receptors came from a human donor in good health. Both conserved end residues are part of each CDR3. Only part of the rows carry a size: once, few, many, or a class if the clone is expanded.

v_call: TRBV20-1
clone_size: .
j_call: TRBJ2-1
cdr3_aa: CSATETSGSSADEQFF

v_call: TRBV19
clone_size: .
j_call: TRBJ2-7
cdr3_aa: CASSIRGGGPSYEQYF

v_call: TRBV6-1
clone_size: .
j_call: TRBJ1-4
cdr3_aa: CASEEGFNEKLFF

v_call: TRBV4-1
clone_size: .
j_call: TRBJ2-3
cdr3_aa: CASSDPTGTGTDTQYF

v_call: TRBV19
clone_size: .
j_call: TRBJ1-4
cdr3_aa: CASSERGANEKLFF

v_call: TRBV6-2/TRBV6-3
clone_size: medium-sized
j_call: TRBJ2-7
cdr3_aa: CASTTSEASYEQYF

v_call: TRBV29-1
clone_size: medium-sized
j_call: TRBJ2-7
cdr3_aa: CSVKYREGYEQYF

v_call: TRBV24-1
clone_size: .
j_call: TRBJ2-1
cdr3_aa: CATSELGQGNEQFF

v_call: TRBV27
clone_size: medium-sized
j_call: TRBJ1-2
cdr3_aa: CASSLSMGNYGYTF

v_call: TRBV6-1
clone_size: .
j_call: TRBJ2-3
cdr3_aa: CASSEVGRSTDTQYF

v_call: TRBV20-1
clone_size: .
j_call: TRBJ2-7
cdr3_aa: CSADGTSGYEQYF

v_call: TRBV6-2/TRBV6-3
clone_size: .
j_call: TRBJ2-3
cdr3_aa: CASSGRLAGGTDTQYF

v_call: TRBV4-1
clone_size: .
j_call: TRBJ2-7
cdr3_aa: CASSQDRQGGYEQYF

v_call: TRBV20-1
clone_size: .
j_call: TRBJ2-1
cdr3_aa: CSATSGLRYNEQFF

v_call: TRBV2
clone_size: .
j_call: TRBJ2-2
cdr3_aa: CASSDPFRTGELFF

v_call: TRBV5-1
clone_size: .
j_call: TRBJ1-4
cdr3_aa: CASSLEGTVGQNEKLFF

v_call: TRBV20-1
clone_size: .
j_call: TRBJ2-7
cdr3_aa: CSARDGTGGGYEQYF

v_call: TRBV29-1
clone_size: medium-sized
j_call: TRBJ2-7
cdr3_aa: CSVEDRGLTYEQYF